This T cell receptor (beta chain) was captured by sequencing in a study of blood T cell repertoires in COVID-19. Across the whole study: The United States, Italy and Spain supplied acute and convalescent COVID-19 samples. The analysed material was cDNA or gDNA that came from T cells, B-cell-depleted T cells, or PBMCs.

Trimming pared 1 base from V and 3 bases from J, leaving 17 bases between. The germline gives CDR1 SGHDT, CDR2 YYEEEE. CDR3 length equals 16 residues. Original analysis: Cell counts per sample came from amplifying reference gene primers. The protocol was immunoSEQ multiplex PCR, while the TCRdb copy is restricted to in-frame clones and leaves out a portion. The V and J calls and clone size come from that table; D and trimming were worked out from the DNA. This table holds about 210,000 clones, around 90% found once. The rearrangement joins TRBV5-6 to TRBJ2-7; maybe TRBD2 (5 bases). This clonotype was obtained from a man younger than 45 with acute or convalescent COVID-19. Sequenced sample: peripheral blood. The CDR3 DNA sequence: TGTGCCAGCAGCTTGTCTGGATTTTGGGGAGTCTACGAGCAGTACTTC. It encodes CASSLSGFWGVYEQYF.